This T cell receptor beta chain was recovered during a study of regulatory T cells in long-lasting Graves disease. The CDR3 runs to 13 residues. From germline, CDR1 is DFQATT and CDR2 SNEGSKA (reference sequence). V shed 3 bases and J 7 bases; nucleotides not matched to a gene: 7. Combining iRepertoire HTBI primers with Arm-PCR of CDR3 regions, the authors built TCR beta libraries. TCRdb reprocessed the multiplex PCR reads with MiXCR, giving one entry per CDR3 protein. The sample includes about 540,000 distinct CDR3 sequences, roughly 12% of them seen just once. The time point is: newly diagnosed GD, antithyroid drugs for less than 3 months. Isolated PBMC RNA provided the starting material for the TCR library. These data are also associated with another study on T cells in Graves' hyperthyroidism and ophthalmopathy.

This specimen was peripheral blood mononuclear cells (PBMCs), taken at new diagnosis, from a patient treated with antithyroid drugs. This chain connects TRBV20-1 to TRBJ2-7, with TRBD2 matching 9 bases. The source is a man aged 25-45 years with Graves disease. The CDR3 DNA is TGCAGTGCTAGGGTGGCGGGAGGGGATGAGCAGTACTTC. Translation: CSARVAGGDEQYF.